This passage covers 20 T cell receptor beta chains from one sample sequenced in a study of cytomegalovirus exposure and HLA in healthy donors. Primers: 60 Vbeta forward and 13 Jbeta reverse. This table comes from immunoSEQ multiplex PCR, and its TCRdb copy is limited to in-frame clones, with some not included. The sample includes 150,000 or so clones, around 80% of them seen just once. Sequencing was done on a sample of PBMCs. The receptors originated from a woman aged 40-49 years in good health and CMV-seronegative.

The genes are TRBV21-1 and TRBJ1-1. TRBV21-1 is annotated as a pseudogene. This CDR3 spans 18 amino acids. CDR3 sequence (DNA): TGTGCCAGCAGCAAATGGGAAGATTTGAGGGCGGGGAACACTGAAGCTTTCTTT. Translation gives CASSKWEDLRAGNTEAFF.

Only a few counts were recorded for this clone. The V gene is TRBV19, the J gene TRBJ2-5, with D perhaps matching TRBD1 (6 bases). The V end was cut by 6 bases, the J end by 3 bases, with 11 bases between. The germline V gene encodes CDR1 LNHDA and CDR2 SQIVND (reference sequence). CDR3 length: 13 amino acids. CDR3 in amino acids: CASRSRTEETQYF. CDR3 bases: TGTGCCAGTAGAAGTAGGACAGAAGAGACCCAGTACTTC.

The rearrangement joins TRBV18 to TRBJ1-1, with 7 bases fitting TRBD1. With 1 base clipped from V and 3 bases from J, the junction kept 2 bases outside the gene matches. The length of the CDR3 is 14 residues. Germline-derived CDR1 and CDR2 are KGHSH and LQKENI. The CDR3 DNA reads TGTGCCAGCTCACCACTAACAGGGGACACTGAAGCTTTCTTT. It translates to CASSPLTGDTEAFF.

This clone has just a few counts. This chain connects TRBV11-3 to TRBJ1-2, with a tentative D call TRBD1 (6 bases). The CDR3 is 16 amino acids. Germline V gene sequence: CDR1 SGHNT, CDR2 YENEEA. The V end lost 5 bases, the J end lost 4 bases, and 20 bases lay between the germline ends. CDR3 loop: CASSRSGTPPPYGYTF. The DNA of the CDR3 is TGTGCCAGCAGCCGATCCGGGACACCACCTCCCTATGGCTACACCTTC.

This clone showed up just a few times. Other DNA sequences from this sample encode an identical CDR3 as well. The rearrangement joins TRBV29-1 to TRBJ2-7; D not resolved. Trimming pared 0 bases from V and 2 bases from J, leaving 2 bases between. This CDR3 has 11 residues. Germline V gene sequence: CDR1 SQVTM, CDR2 ANQGSEA. The chain's CDR3 is CSVEDTYEQYF. The DNA of the CDR3 is TGCAGCGTTGAAGATACCTACGAGCAGTACTTC.

V gene TRBV6-6 combines with J gene TRBJ1-2; D unresolved. Germline V gene data show CDR1 as MNHNY and CDR2 as SVGAGI (reference sequence). Trimming left V 0 bases short and J 8 bases short, with 10 bases between. The CDR3 loop spans 13 amino acids. CDR3 loop: CASSYSRFSGYTF. The CDR3 bases are TGTGCCAGCAGTTACTCGAGGTTCTCGGGCTACACCTTC.

A few counts support this clone. This chain connects TRBV13 to TRBJ2-1, with 12 nucleotides matching TRBD2. The length of the CDR3 is 16 residues. The trim removed 3 bases at V and 5 bases at J, leaving 5 bases unmatched. Per germline, CDR1 PRHDT and CDR2 FYEKMQ (reference sequence). The CDR3 loop reads CASSFRTSGINNEQFF. In DNA, the CDR3 is TGTGCCAGCAGCTTCCGGACTAGCGGGATTAACAATGAGCAGTTCTTC.

This clone occurred once. J is TRBJ2-3 and V is TRBV6-6; 9 positions match TRBD2. The CDR3 is made up of 15 amino acids. Germline loops: CDR1 MNHNY, CDR2 SVGAGI (reference sequence). The V segment lost 5 bases and the J segment 3 bases; nucleotides outside the gene matches: 6. The CDR3 is CASSPLAGTTDTQYF. The CDR3 DNA reads TGTGCCAGCAGTCCGCTAGCGGGGACGACAGATACGCAGTATTTT.

V gene TRBV9 combines with J gene TRBJ1-3, with TRBD1 as a possible D gene (5 bases). There are 12 residues in the CDR3. Germline V gene data show CDR1 as SGDLS and CDR2 as YYNGEE. Between the trimmed V and J ends, which lost 4 bases and 9 bases, there was a span of 11 bases. The CDR3 region is CASSPPGGTIYF. CDR3 in DNA: TGTGCCAGCAGCCCGCCGGGGGGCACCATATATTTT.

J is TRBJ1-5 and V is TRBV7-2, with TRBD1 matching 9 bases. The CDR3 has 13 amino acids. Per the germline V gene, CDR1 is SGHTA and CDR2 is FQGNSA. With V trimmed by 5 bases and J by 7 bases, 3 bases remained unmatched. The CDR3 DNA reads as TGTGCCAGCAGCCCGGGACAGGGCCAGCCCCAGCATTTT. It is translated as CASSPGQGQPQHF.

V and J are TRBV11-2 and TRBJ1-3, with 8 bases matching TRBD1. CDR3 length: 16 residues. The germline V gene encodes CDR1 SGHAT and CDR2 FQNNGV. V lost 2 bases and J lost 4; bases outside the gene matches: 7. The CDR3 DNA reads as TGTGCCAGCAGCTTAATGGGGACAGGTGGCGGAAACACCATATATTTT. The encoded protein is CASSLMGTGGGNTIYF. Looking up the rest from reference TRBV11-2 and TRBJ1-3 gives the full variable domain: EAGVAQSPRYKIIEKRQSVAFWCNPISGHATLYWYQQILGQGPKLLIQFQNNGVVDDSQLPKDRFSAERLKGVDSTLKIQPAKLEDSAVYLCASSLMGTGGGNTIYFGEGSWLTVV.

V gene TRBV28 combines with J gene TRBJ1-2; maybe TRBD1 (5 bases). V was cut by 6 bases and J by 5 bases, with 25 bases left in between. The CDR3 loop spans 17 amino acids. Germline V gene sequence: CDR1 MDHEN, CDR2 SYDVKM. DNA for the CDR3: TGTGCCAGCAGCCACTGGGAGGGAAGGGGCCCTACTTATGGCTACACCTTC. Its translation is CASSHWEGRGPTYGYTF.

In its sample, this clone was seen a few times. The rearrangement uses TRBV30 and TRBJ1-4; possibly TRBD1 for D (6 bases). V lost 8 bases to trimming and J lost 7 bases, with 20 bases between them. The germline CDR1 and CDR2 sequences are GTSNPN and SVGIG (reference sequence). CDR3 length: 14 residues. For the CDR3, the DNA is TGTGCCGCAAGCTGGGGGCCTCTATCTGAAAAACTGTTTTTT. This codes for CAASWGPLSEKLFF.

The chain carries TRBV7-9 and TRBJ2-2; 11 nucleotides line up with TRBD2. The CDR3 length is 16 residues. Germline V gives CDR1 SEHNR, CDR2 FQNEAQ (reference sequence). Losses at the gene ends were 1 base for V and 5 bases for J; bases not matched to a gene: 3. CDR3 protein: CASSLELAGVTGELFF. The CDR3 bases are TGTGCCAGCAGCTTAGAACTAGCGGGAGTAACCGGGGAGCTGTTTTTT.

The V and J genes are TRBV7-9 and TRBJ2-7; perhaps TRBD2 as D (5 bases). CDR1 is SEHNR, CDR2 FQNEAQ, per germline (reference sequence). This CDR3 region has 15 residues. With 2 bases removed from V and 1 base from J, the gap between germline ends came to 12 bases. The CDR3 loop is CASSLSGKQSYEQYF. The CDR3 nucleotides read TGTGCCAGCAGCTTATCGGGGAAACAGTCCTACGAGCAGTACTTC.

The V and J genes are TRBV7-8 and TRBJ2-7, with TRBD2 as a possible D gene (6 bases). Per the germline V gene, CDR1 is SGHVS and CDR2 is FQNEAQ. CDR3 length: 13 amino acids. Trimming left V 2 bases short and J 6 bases short, with 11 bases between. The CDR3 reads CASSLYRGSEQYF. In nucleotides, the CDR3 is TGTGCCAGCAGCTTATATCGGGGGAGCGAGCAGTACTTC.

The chain employs TRBV15 and TRBJ2-1; D remains unclear. The germline V and J ends were trimmed by 0 bases and 0 bases, with 6 bases remaining between them. CDR3 length: 15 residues. Germline V gene lookup returns CDR1 LNHNV and CDR2 YYDKDF (reference sequence). CDR3 loop: CATSREASSYNEQFF. The CDR3 DNA follows: TGTGCCACCAGCAGAGAGGCAAGCTCCTACAATGAGCAGTTCTTC.

This clone appeared a single time. The V and J genes are TRBV29-1 and TRBJ2-1; 9 nucleotides match TRBD2. V shed 6 bases, J shed 8 bases, and the junction held 11 bases outside the gene matches. This CDR3 is 14 amino acids long. From germline, CDR1 is SQVTM and CDR2 ANQGSEA. The CDR3 DNA reads TGCAGCGTCCCAAGTAGCGGGAGTCTCCATGAGCAGTTCTTC. As protein: CSVPSSGSLHEQFF.

This clone appeared a few times. This rearrangement joins TRBV10-3 to TRBJ1-1, with 7 bases aligning to TRBD1. CDR3 length: 14 residues. Germline lookup yields CDR1 ENHRY and CDR2 SYGVKD. Losses at the gene ends were 6 bases for V and 0 bases for J; bases not matched to a gene: 4. For the CDR3, the DNA is TGTGCCATCAGCCCGGGACAGATGAACACTGAAGCTTTCTTT. It specifies CAISPGQMNTEAFF.

This clone was found once. This rearrangement joins TRBV11-3 to TRBJ1-5; D is perhaps TRBD1 (6 bases). Trimming pared 5 bases from V and 7 bases from J, leaving 12 bases between. The V gene's germline CDR1 is SGHNT and CDR2 YENEEA. The length of the CDR3 is 13 residues. The chain's CDR3 is CASSRDTGQPQHF. DNA for the CDR3: TGTGCCAGCAGCCGGGACACTGGACAGCCCCAGCATTTT.